The clone carrying this T cell receptor (beta chain) was seen a handful of times. Its antigen remains unknown. Germline is not matched at one junction end, which may reflect a read error. A second PCR, run for roughly 7 to 12 cycles, used a sample-barcoded 5' primer plus a J-beta primer mix. MiXCR, run by TCRdb on the 5' RACE reads, gives a single entry per CDR3 protein. Altogether some 1.5 million distinct CDR3 sequences are present, 25% to 30% being singletons, with the ten largest covering around 7.7%. In germline, CDR1 is SQVTM, CDR2 ANQGSEA. CDR3 length equals 14 residues. The data were obtained in a study of blood T cells in healthy people across ages. Study findings and constraints: Aged donors had fewer naive CD4+ cells and lower diversity than long-lived donors. Those diversity estimates obtained from one million T cells were thought to be underestimates.

Healthy Caucasian individuals from Russia aged about 6 to 90 served as donors. The rearrangement links TRBV29-1 to TRBJ2-3; 7 positions match TRBD1. The TCR sequence derives from a woman younger than 45 in good health. The specimen was blood. The CDR3 nucleotides are TGCAGCGTTGTAGGGGGCTCCGGCACAGATACACAGTATTTT. Residues: CSVVGGSGTDTQYF.